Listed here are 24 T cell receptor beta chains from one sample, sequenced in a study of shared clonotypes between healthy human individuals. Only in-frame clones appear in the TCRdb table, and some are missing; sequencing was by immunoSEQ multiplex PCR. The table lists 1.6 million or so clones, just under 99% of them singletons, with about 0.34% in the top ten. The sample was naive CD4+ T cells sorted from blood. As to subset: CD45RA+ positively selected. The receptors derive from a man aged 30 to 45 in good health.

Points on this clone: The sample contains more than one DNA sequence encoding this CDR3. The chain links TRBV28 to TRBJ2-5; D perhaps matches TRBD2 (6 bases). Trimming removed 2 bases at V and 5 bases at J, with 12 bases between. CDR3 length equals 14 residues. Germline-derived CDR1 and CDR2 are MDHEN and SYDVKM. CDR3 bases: TGTGCCAGCAGTTTACTCGGGAGAGGGGAGACCCAGTACTTC. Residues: CASSLLGRGETQYF.

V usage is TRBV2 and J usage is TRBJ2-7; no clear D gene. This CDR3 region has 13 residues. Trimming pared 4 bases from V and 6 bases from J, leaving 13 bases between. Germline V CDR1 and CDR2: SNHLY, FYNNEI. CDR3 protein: CASSGDSSLEQYF. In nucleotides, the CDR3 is TGTGCCAGCAGTGGCGACTCGTCACTCGAGCAGTACTTC.

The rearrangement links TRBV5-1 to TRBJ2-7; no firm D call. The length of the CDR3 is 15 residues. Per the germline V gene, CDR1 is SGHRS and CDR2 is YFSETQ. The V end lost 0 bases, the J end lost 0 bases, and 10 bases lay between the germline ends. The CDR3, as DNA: TGCGCCAGCAGCTTGGAGCCAGCGAGCTCCTACGAGCAGTACTTC. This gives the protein CASSLEPASSYEQYF.

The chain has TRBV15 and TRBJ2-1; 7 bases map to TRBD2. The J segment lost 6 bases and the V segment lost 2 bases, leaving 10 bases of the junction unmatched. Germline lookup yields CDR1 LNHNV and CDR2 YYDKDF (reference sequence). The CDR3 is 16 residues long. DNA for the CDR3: TGTGCCACCAGCAGACCCGGACTAGTGAAGTTCAATGAGCAGTTCTTC. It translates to CATSRPGLVKFNEQFF.

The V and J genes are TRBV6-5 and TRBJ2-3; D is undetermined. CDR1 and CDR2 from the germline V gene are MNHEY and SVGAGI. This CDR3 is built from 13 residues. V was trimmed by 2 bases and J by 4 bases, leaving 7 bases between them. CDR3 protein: CASSYEGPDTQYF. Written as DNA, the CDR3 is TGTGCCAGCAGTTACGAAGGGCCAGATACGCAGTATTTT.

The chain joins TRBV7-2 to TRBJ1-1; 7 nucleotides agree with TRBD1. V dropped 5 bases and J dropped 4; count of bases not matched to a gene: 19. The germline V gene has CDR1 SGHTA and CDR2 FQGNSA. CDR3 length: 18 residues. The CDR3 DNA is TGTGCCAGCAGCCAGCAGACAGGGATCACGTGGCTGAGCACTGAAGCTTTCTTT. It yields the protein CASSQQTGITWLSTEAFF. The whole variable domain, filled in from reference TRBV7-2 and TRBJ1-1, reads GAGVSQSPSNKVTEKGKDVELRCDPISGHTALYWYRQSLGQGLEFLIYFQGNSAPDKSGLPSDRFSAERTGGSVSTLTIQRTQQEDSAVYLCASSQQTGITWLSTEAFFGQGTRLTVV.

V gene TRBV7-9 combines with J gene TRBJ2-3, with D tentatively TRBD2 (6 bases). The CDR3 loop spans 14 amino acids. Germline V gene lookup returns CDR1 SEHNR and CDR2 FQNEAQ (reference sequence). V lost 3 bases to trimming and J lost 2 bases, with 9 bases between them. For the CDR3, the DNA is TGTGCCAGCAGCTTGCGGGAATACACAGATACGCAGTATTTT. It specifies CASSLREYTDTQYF.

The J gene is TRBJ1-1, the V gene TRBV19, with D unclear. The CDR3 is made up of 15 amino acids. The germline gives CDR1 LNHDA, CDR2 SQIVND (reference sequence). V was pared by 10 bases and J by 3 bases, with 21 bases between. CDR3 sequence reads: CATAADPDWDTEAFF. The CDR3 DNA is TGTGCCACCGCTGCAGACCCAGATTGGGACACTGAAGCTTTCTTT. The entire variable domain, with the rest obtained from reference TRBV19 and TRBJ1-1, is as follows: DGGITQSPKYLFRKEGQNVTLSCEQNLNHDAMYWYRQDPGQGLRLIYYSQIVNDFQKGDIAEGYSVSREKKESFPLTVTSAQKNPTAFYLCATAADPDWDTEAFFGQGTRLTVV.

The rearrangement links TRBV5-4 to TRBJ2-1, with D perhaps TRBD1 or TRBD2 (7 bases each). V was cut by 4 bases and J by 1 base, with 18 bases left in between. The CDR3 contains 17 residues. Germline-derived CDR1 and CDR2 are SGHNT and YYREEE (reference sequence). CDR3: CASSQLAGGESYNEQFF. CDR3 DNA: TGTGCCAGCAGCCAACTAGCAGGGGGGGAGTCCTACAATGAGCAGTTCTTC.

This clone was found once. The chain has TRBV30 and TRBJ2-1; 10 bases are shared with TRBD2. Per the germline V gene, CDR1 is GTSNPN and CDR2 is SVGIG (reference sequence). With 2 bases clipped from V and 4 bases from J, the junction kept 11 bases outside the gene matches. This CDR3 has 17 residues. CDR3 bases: TGTGCCTGGAGTCCGAAGGCGCTAGCGGGGGTTTACAATGAGCAGTTCTTC. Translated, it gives CAWSPKALAGVYNEQFF.

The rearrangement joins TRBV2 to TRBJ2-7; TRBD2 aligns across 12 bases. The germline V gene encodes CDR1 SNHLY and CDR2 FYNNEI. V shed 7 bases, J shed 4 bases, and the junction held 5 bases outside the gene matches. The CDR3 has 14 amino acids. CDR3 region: CASNGLAGMYEQYF. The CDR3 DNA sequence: TGTGCCAGCAACGGACTAGCGGGAATGTACGAGCAGTACTTC.

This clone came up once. CDR3 residues: CAWSLQGDTEAFF. CDR3 nucleotide sequence: TGTGCCTGGAGTTTACAGGGGGACACTGAAGCTTTCTTT. V is TRBV30 and J is TRBJ1-1; 8 bases agree with TRBD1. J was trimmed by 3 bases and V by 2 bases; bases with no gene match: 2. Germline lookup yields CDR1 GTSNPN and CDR2 SVGIG (reference sequence). CDR3 length: 13 amino acids.

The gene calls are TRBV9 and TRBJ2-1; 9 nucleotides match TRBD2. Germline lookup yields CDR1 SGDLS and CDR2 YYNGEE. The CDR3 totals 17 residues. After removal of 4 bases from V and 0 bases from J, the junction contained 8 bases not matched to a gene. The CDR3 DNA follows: TGTGCCAGCAGCTTGAAGGGACTAGCTAACTCCTACAATGAGCAGTTCTTC. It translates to CASSLKGLANSYNEQFF.

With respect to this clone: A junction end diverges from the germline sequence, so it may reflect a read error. CDR3 DNA sequence: TGCAGCGTGGAAGAGGGACCTCTAGGCTACACCTTC. Translating gives CSVEEGPLGYTF. The rearrangement uses TRBV29-1 and TRBJ1-2, with a weak D call TRBD1 (5 bases). Per germline, CDR1 SQVTM and CDR2 ANQGSEA. This CDR3 has 12 amino acids.

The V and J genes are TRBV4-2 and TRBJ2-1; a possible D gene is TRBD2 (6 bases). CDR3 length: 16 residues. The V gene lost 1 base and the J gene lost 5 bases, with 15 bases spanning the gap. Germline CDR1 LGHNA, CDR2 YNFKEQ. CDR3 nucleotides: TGTGCCAGCAGCCAAGGGGGAGGAGATTTTGACAATGAGCAGTTCTTC. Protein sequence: CASSQGGGDFDNEQFF.

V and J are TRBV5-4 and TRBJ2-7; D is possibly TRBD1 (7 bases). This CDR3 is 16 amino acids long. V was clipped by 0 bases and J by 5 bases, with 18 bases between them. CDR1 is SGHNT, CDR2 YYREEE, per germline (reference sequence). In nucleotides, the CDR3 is TGTGCCAGCAGCTTGGCGCGGGTGGACAGGAGGGACGAGCAGTACTTC. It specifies CASSLARVDRRDEQYF.

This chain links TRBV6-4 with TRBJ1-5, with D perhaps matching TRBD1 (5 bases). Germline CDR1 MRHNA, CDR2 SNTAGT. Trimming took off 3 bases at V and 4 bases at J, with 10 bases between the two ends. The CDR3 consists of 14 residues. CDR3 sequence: CASSEGGGNQPQHF. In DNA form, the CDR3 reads TGTGCCAGCAGTGAGGGTGGGGGGAATCAGCCCCAGCATTTT.

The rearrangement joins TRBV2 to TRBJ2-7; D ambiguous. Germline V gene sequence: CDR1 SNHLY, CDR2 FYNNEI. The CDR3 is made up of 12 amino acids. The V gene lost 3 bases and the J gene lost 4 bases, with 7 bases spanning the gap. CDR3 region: CASSDRQYEQYF. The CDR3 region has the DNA TGTGCCAGCAGTGACCGCCAGTACGAGCAGTACTTC.

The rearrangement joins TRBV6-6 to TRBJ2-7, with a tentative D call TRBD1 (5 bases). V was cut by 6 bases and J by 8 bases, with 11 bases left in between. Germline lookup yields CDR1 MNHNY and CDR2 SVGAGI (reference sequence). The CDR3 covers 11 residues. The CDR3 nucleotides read TGTGCCAGCAGCCCACAGGTCAAGCAGTACTTC. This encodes CASSPQVKQYF.

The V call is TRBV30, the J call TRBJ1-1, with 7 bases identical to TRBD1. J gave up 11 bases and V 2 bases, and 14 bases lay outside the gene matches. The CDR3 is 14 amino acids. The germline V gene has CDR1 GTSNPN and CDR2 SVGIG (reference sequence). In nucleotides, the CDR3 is TGTGCCTGGAGTCCTATTTCTAACAGGGGAGATGCTTTCTTT. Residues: CAWSPISNRGDAFF.

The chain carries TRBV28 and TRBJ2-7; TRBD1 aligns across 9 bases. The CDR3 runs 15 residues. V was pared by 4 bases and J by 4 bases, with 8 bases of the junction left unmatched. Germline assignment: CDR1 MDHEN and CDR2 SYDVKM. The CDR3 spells CASSYSGTGLYEQYF. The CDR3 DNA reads TGTGCCAGCAGTTACTCCGGGACAGGGCTTTACGAGCAGTACTTC.

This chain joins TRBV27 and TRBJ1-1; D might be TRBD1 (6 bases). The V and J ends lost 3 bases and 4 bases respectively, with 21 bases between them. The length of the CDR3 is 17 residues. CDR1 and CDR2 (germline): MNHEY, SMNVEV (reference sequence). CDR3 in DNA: TGTGCCAGCAGTTTCCTCTTCAGGGGAACGGGGGGCACTGAAGCTTTCTTT. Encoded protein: CASSFLFRGTGGTEAFF.

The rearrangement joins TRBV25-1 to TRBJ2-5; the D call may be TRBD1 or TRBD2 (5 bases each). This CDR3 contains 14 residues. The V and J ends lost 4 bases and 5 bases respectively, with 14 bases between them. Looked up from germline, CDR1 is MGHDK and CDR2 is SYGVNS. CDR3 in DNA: TGTGCCAGCAGTGGGAGGACGGGACGGGAGACCCAGTACTTC. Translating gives CASSGRTGRETQYF.

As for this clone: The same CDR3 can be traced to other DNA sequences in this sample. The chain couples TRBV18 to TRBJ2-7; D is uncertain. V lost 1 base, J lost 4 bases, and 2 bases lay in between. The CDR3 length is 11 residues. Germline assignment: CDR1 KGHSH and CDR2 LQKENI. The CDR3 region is CASSPQYEQYF. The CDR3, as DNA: TGTGCCAGCTCACCACAATACGAGCAGTACTTC.